One sample yielded the 21 T cell receptor beta chains listed below, sequenced in a study of regulatory T cells in long-lasting Graves disease. Described time point: persistent/refractory GD, antithyroid drugs over 5 years with positive TRAb. PBMC-extracted RNA yielded the TCR library. Library construction for TCR beta used iRepertoire HTBI primers and Arm-PCR of CDR3 regions. Each CDR3 protein is one row after TCRdb ran MiXCR on the multiplex PCR reads. In the table there are some 450,000 distinct CDR3 sequences, 20% to 25% of which are singletons. The sequencing used peripheral blood mononuclear cells (PBMCs), collected when the disease was refractory, from a patient treated with antithyroid drugs. These receptors were obtained from a female donor with Graves disease.

The CDR3 coding sequence is TGTGCCAGCAGCGTATCGGGGGGCCTAAACTATGGCTACACCTTC. Amino acid sequence: CASSVSGGLNYGYTF. V and J are TRBV9 and TRBJ1-2; a weak D match, TRBD1 (6 bases). CDR3 size: 15 residues. CDR1 is SGDLS and CDR2 is YYNGEE in the germline V gene. V lost 1 base, J lost 2 bases, and 12 bases lay in between.

This clonotype was seen at least ten times. The V gene is TRBV15, the J gene TRBJ1-1; maybe TRBD1 (5 bases). Trimming removed 3 bases from V and 4 bases from J, with 15 bases in between. This CDR3 region has 15 residues. The germline CDR1 and CDR2 sequences are LNHNV and YYDKDF (reference sequence). This CDR3 reads CATSRDPRGLTEAFF. The CDR3 DNA is TGTGCCACCAGCAGGGACCCACGGGGACTCACTGAAGCTTTCTTT.

In its sample, this clonotype was seen a few times. The rearrangement links TRBV9 to TRBJ2-7; 8 bases align to TRBD1. Germline loops: CDR1 SGDLS, CDR2 YYNGEE. The CDR3 covers 16 residues. V gave up 1 base and J gave up 5 bases; unmatched junction bases: 11. DNA for the CDR3: TGTGCCAGCAGCGTAACACCTGGACAGGGCGTCCACGAGCAGTACTTC. Protein product: CASSVTPGQGVHEQYF.

This clonotype was observed many times. The chain recombines TRBV28 with TRBJ1-3, with TRBD1 identical over 8 bases. The germline gives CDR1 MDHEN, CDR2 SYDVKM. The CDR3 is made up of 15 amino acids. The ends lost 6 bases at V and 4 bases at J; junction bases unmatched: 8. The CDR3 nucleotides are TGTGCCAGCAGCGGGACAGGTCGCAACGGAAACACCATATATTTT. This sequence encodes CASSGTGRNGNTIYF. Based on the CDR3 plus reference TRBV28 and TRBJ1-3, the full variable domain is DVKVTQSSRYLVKRTGEKVFLECVQDMDHENMFWYRQDPGLGLRLIYFSYDVKMKEKGDIPEGYSVSREKKERFSLILESASTNQTSMYLCASSGTGRNGNTIYFGEGSWLTVV.

This clonotype has a count of ten or more. This chain uses TRBV2 with TRBJ1-1; 8 bases align to TRBD1. The CDR3 is made up of 16 amino acids. Unmatched junction bases numbered 7, after V lost 3 bases and J lost 1 base. The germline CDR1 and CDR2 sequences are SNHLY and FYNNEI. Written as DNA, the CDR3 is TGTGCCAGCAGTGATGGCCAGGGGGCGACGAACACTGAAGCTTTCTTT. It encodes CASSDGQGATNTEAFF. The full variable domain, rest sourced from reference TRBV2 and TRBJ1-1, is EPEVTQTPSHQVTQMGQEVILRCVPISNHLYFYWYRQILGQKVEFLVSFYNNEISEKSEIFDDQFSVERPDGSNFTLKIRSTKLEDSAMYFCASSDGQGATNTEAFFGQGTRLTVV.

This clonotype was seen many times. The chain joins TRBV11-2 to TRBJ1-3, with D unclear. V was shortened by 5 bases and J by 2 bases, with 10 bases between the two germline ends. From germline, CDR1 is SGHAT and CDR2 FQNNGV. The CDR3 runs 14 residues. CDR3 loop: CASSVPPTGNTIYF. The CDR3 nucleotides are TGTGCCAGCAGCGTCCCCCCCACTGGAAACACCATATATTTT.

Many counts were recorded for this clonotype. The chain is built from TRBV6-5 and TRBJ2-1; D not certain. The CDR3 runs to 16 residues. Germline-derived CDR1 and CDR2 are MNHEY and SVGAGI. V gave up 4 bases and J gave up 0 bases, with 13 bases separating them. This chain's CDR3 is CASSSKRASSYNEQFF. The CDR3, as DNA: TGTGCCAGCAGTTCGAAGCGCGCAAGCTCCTACAATGAGCAGTTCTTC.

The rearrangement uses TRBV29-1 and TRBJ2-1; 8 nucleotides agree with TRBD1. The CDR3 loop spans 13 amino acids. Germline V CDR1 and CDR2: SQVTM, ANQGSEA. V was pared by 6 bases and J by 7 bases, with 8 bases of the junction left unmatched. Here the CDR3 DNA reads TGCAGCGTCGAACCTGACAGGGGTAATGAGCAGTTCTTC. Translation: CSVEPDRGNEQFF.

The gene calls are TRBV6-2 or TRBV6-3 and TRBJ2-5; 12 nucleotides line up with TRBD2. The germline CDR1 and CDR2 sequences are MNHEY and SVGEGT. Trimming removed 6 bases from V and 3 bases from J; junction bases left unmatched: 5. This CDR3 is built from 15 residues. This chain's CDR3 is CASSKRLAGEETQYF. For the CDR3, the DNA is TGTGCCAGCAGCAAAAGACTAGCGGGAGAAGAGACCCAGTACTTC.

J is TRBJ2-3 and V is TRBV6-9; 13 bases fit TRBD2. J gave up 0 bases and V 4 bases, and 4 bases lay outside the gene matches. The CDR3 has 17 amino acids. From germline, CDR1 is MNHGY and CDR2 SVAAGI. The CDR3 DNA reads as TGTGCCAGCAGTTCGGGACTAGCGGGAATAAGCACAGATACGCAGTATTTT. Residues: CASSSGLAGISTDTQYF.

This clonotype has just a few counts. The chain combines TRBV20-1 with TRBJ2-7, with 10 bases aligning to TRBD1. Germline V gene lookup returns CDR1 DFQATT and CDR2 SNEGSKA (reference sequence). J was trimmed by 2 bases and V by 6 bases; bases with no gene match: 4. This CDR3 is 13 amino acids long. The CDR3 here is CSAGTGDPYEQYF. The CDR3 DNA reads as TGCAGTGCCGGGACAGGGGACCCCTACGAGCAGTACTTC.

Ten or more counts support this clonotype. The chain joins TRBV29-1 to TRBJ2-7; 13 positions match TRBD2. The ends lost 7 bases at V and 2 bases at J; junction bases unmatched: 5. This CDR3 contains 14 residues. Germline V lookup: CDR1 SQVTM, CDR2 ANQGSEA. CDR3 nucleotide sequence: TGCAGCGCGGGACTAGCGGGACTTGCCTACGAGCAGTACTTC. Its translation is CSAGLAGLAYEQYF.

This clonotype was seen ten or more times. This chain connects TRBV2 to TRBJ2-7; 7 nucleotides line up with TRBD1. Germline CDR1 SNHLY, CDR2 FYNNEI. J lost 3 bases, V lost 6 bases, and 5 bases had no gene match. CDR3 length equals 13 residues. The CDR3 DNA follows: TGTGCCAGCAGCTCCGGGACAGACTACGAGCAGTACTTC. It codes for CASSSGTDYEQYF. Full variable domain (remainder filled in from reference TRBV2 and TRBJ2-7): EPEVTQTPSHQVTQMGQEVILRCVPISNHLYFYWYRQILGQKVEFLVSFYNNEISEKSEIFDDQFSVERPDGSNFTLKIRSTKLEDSAMYFCASSSGTDYEQYFGPGTRLTVT.

This rearrangement joins TRBV20-1 to TRBJ2-7; TRBD1 or TRBD2 may be the D gene (6 bases each). The germline CDR1 and CDR2 sequences are DFQATT and SNEGSKA (reference sequence). The CDR3 length is 15 residues. The V gene lost 6 bases and the J gene lost 3 bases, with 21 bases spanning the gap. CDR3: CSAAEGGLDYYEQYF. CDR3 DNA: TGCAGTGCAGCTGAGGGGGGATTGGACTACTACGAGCAGTACTTC.

The V gene is TRBV19, the J gene TRBJ2-4, with TRBD1 as a possible D gene (5 bases). Germline CDR1 reads LNHDA; CDR2 reads SQIVND (reference sequence). This CDR3 spans 13 amino acids. V dropped 6 bases and J dropped 11 bases, with 17 bases sitting between them. The CDR3 sequence is CASRSSEDSLQYF. The CDR3 bases are TGTGCCAGTAGGTCGTCCGAAGACAGCCTTCAGTACTTC.

This clonotype has at least ten counts. The chain has TRBV28 and TRBJ2-7; TRBD2 matches 7 bases. V lost 4 bases and J lost 2; bases outside the gene matches: 8. Germline assignment: CDR1 MDHEN and CDR2 SYDVKM. The CDR3 covers 15 residues. The CDR3 spells CASSSASGTAYEQYF. CDR3 sequence (DNA): TGTGCCAGCAGTTCCGCGAGCGGGACCGCCTACGAGCAGTACTTC.

The rearrangement uses TRBV20-1 and TRBJ2-1; unclear D gene. CDR1 is DFQATT and CDR2 is SNEGSKA in the germline V gene (reference sequence). The CDR3 length is 11 residues. V was clipped by 5 bases and J by 4 bases, with 6 bases between them. In nucleotides, the CDR3 is TGCAGTGCTGACGAATACAATGAGCAGTTCTTC. Translated, it gives CSADEYNEQFF.

V is TRBV6-1 and J is TRBJ2-7; maybe TRBD2 (7 bases). V was shortened by 7 bases and J by 6 bases, with 13 bases between the two germline ends. The CDR3 sequence is 12 residues long. From germline, CDR1 is MNHNS and CDR2 SASEGT. The CDR3 region is CASTRGASEQYF. CDR3 nucleotide sequence: TGTGCCAGCACACGGGGGGCGAGCGAGCAGTACTTC.

This clonotype was seen ten or more times. The chain links TRBV6-5 to TRBJ1-1; possible D gene TRBD1, 5 bases. The CDR3 length is 13 residues. The V gene's germline CDR1 is MNHEY and CDR2 SVGAGI. The V gene lost 4 bases and the J gene lost 3 bases, with 9 bases spanning the gap. The CDR3 sequence: CASSWDRYTEAFF. The CDR3 coding sequence is TGTGCCAGCAGTTGGGACCGCTACACTGAAGCTTTCTTT.

The rearrangement joins TRBV29-1 to TRBJ2-1, with 10 nucleotides matching TRBD2. The V segment lost 4 bases and the J segment 6 bases; nucleotides outside the gene matches: 9. The CDR3 is made up of 15 amino acids. In germline, CDR1 is SQVTM, CDR2 ANQGSEA. DNA for the CDR3: TGCAGCGTTGTGCAGGGCATAGCGGGAGGCAATGAGCAGTTCTTC. It encodes CSVVQGIAGGNEQFF.

This clonotype showed up just a few times. The chain employs TRBV30 and TRBJ2-7, with a weak D call TRBD2 (6 bases). The CDR3 is 15 amino acids. The ends were cut back, 4 bases at V and 5 bases at J, with 21 bases in the middle. CDR1 GTSNPN and CDR2 SVGIG come from the germline V gene (reference sequence). CDR3 in DNA: TGTGCCTGGAAGCCCTACCCGGCGGGGTCCCACGAGCAGTACTTC. Its protein product is CAWKPYPAGSHEQYF.